A single sample is the source of the 16 T cell receptor beta chains below, sequenced in a study of blood T cell repertoires in COVID-19. TCRdb's table, derived via immunoSEQ multiplex PCR, lists solely in-frame clones and lacks some. The table shows around 310,000 clones, with over 70% occurring only once. The sample consisted of PBMCs or T cells enriched from blood (not recorded which). These TCRs come from a man aged 30 to 45 who had recovered from COVID-19.

The chain recombines TRBV5-5 with TRBJ1-4; 8 nucleotides align to TRBD1. Trimming at V came to 4 bases and at J to 4 bases, leaving 6 bases not matched to a gene. The CDR3 consists of 15 residues. Germline-derived CDR1 and CDR2 are SGHKS and YYEKEE (reference sequence). The CDR3 region is CASSPPGQVNEKLFF. The CDR3 DNA sequence: TGTGCCAGCAGCCCGCCGGGACAGGTTAATGAAAAACTGTTTTTT.

Concerning this clone: Other DNA sequences in this specimen translate into the identical CDR3. V and J are TRBV7-9 and TRBJ2-7, with unresolved D. V was clipped by 1 base and J by 1 base, with 8 bases between them. The CDR3 is 14 amino acids. From germline, CDR1 is SEHNR and CDR2 FQNEAQ (reference sequence). The CDR3 nucleotides are TGTGCCAGCAGCTTAGATCCCTCTTCCTACGAGCAGTACTTC. Protein sequence: CASSLDPSSYEQYF.

The CDR3 coding sequence is TGCGCCAGCAGCTTGGACAGGGCCTCCTACGAGCAGTACTTC. Encoded protein: CASSLDRASYEQYF. The chain couples TRBV5-1 to TRBJ2-7; tentatively, D is TRBD1 (6 bases). CDR3 length equals 14 residues. V lost 0 bases to trimming and J lost 0 bases, with 7 bases between them. In germline, CDR1 is SGHRS, CDR2 YFSETQ.

The chain carries TRBV7-8 and TRBJ2-6, with D hard to call. In germline, CDR1 is SGHVS, CDR2 FQNEAQ. CDR3 length: 16 amino acids. The V gene lost 1 base and the J gene lost 2 bases, with 9 bases spanning the gap. CDR3 sequence: CASSLERLAGANVLTF. Written as DNA, the CDR3 is TGTGCCAGCAGCTTAGAGCGTCTAGCTGGGGCCAACGTCCTGACTTTC.

The J gene is TRBJ2-2, the V gene TRBV5-1; 11 positions match TRBD1. V trimming: 4 bases; J trimming: 5 bases; junction bases outside the gene matches: 4. The germline V gene encodes CDR1 SGHRS and CDR2 YFSETQ. The CDR3 runs to 15 residues. In DNA form, the CDR3 reads TGCGCCAGCAGCAGAGGGACAGGGGGGACCGGGGAGCTGTTTTTT. Amino acids: CASSRGTGGTGELFF. Supplemented by reference TRBV5-1 and TRBJ2-2, the full variable domain reads KAGVTQTPRYLIKTRGQQVTLSCSPISGHRSVSWYQQTPGQGLQFLFEYFSETQRNKGNFPGRFSGRQFSNSRSEMNVSTLELGDSALYLCASSRGTGGTGELFFGEGSRLTVL.

The genes are TRBV19 and TRBJ1-2, with D possibly being TRBD1 (5 bases). CDR1 is LNHDA, CDR2 SQIVND, per germline (reference sequence). This CDR3 is 14 amino acids long. Between the trimmed V and J ends, which lost 8 bases and 4 bases, there was a span of 17 bases. The CDR3 loop is CASAVDSFGYGYTF. The CDR3 DNA is TGTGCCAGTGCCGTCGACAGCTTTGGCTATGGCTACACCTTC.

The rearrangement uses TRBV5-1 and TRBJ2-7; TRBD1 aligns across 9 bases. The germline CDR1 and CDR2 sequences are SGHRS and YFSETQ. CDR3 length: 15 amino acids. With V trimmed by 5 bases and J by 3 bases, 9 bases remained unmatched. CDR3 coding DNA: TGCGCCAGCAGTTATAATACAGGGGGCGGCTACGAGCAGTACTTC. Amino acids: CASSYNTGGGYEQYF.

The CDR3 here is CSVDSRDGTQYF. CDR3 sequence (DNA): TGCAGCGTTGACAGCAGGGATGGGACCCAGTACTTC. The rearrangement uses TRBV29-1 and TRBJ2-5; a possible D gene is TRBD1 (5 bases). Deletions cut 3 bases from V and 7 bases from J, with 12 bases between. The V gene's germline CDR1 is SQVTM and CDR2 ANQGSEA. The CDR3 contains 12 residues.

The chain uses TRBV10-3 and TRBJ1-6; 9 nucleotides agree with TRBD1. Germline CDR1 is ENHRY and CDR2 is SYGVKD. J was trimmed by 10 bases and V by 5 bases; bases with no gene match: 6. The CDR3 is 14 residues long. The CDR3 sequence is CAISPGQGHSPLHF. The CDR3 nucleotides read TGTGCCATCAGTCCGGGACAGGGTCACTCACCCCTCCACTTT.

This clone was found once. Here the CDR3 reads CASSLGVDRDNTGELFF. Written as DNA, the CDR3 is TGTGCCAGCAGCTTAGGGGTCGACAGAGACAACACCGGGGAGCTGTTTTTT. This rearrangement joins TRBV7-6 to TRBJ2-2, with D maybe TRBD1 (5 bases). The V end lost 1 base, the J end lost 2 bases, and 14 bases lay between the germline ends. From germline, CDR1 is SGHVS and CDR2 FNYEAQ. There are 17 residues in the CDR3.

The chain couples TRBV11-3 to TRBJ2-1, with TRBD2 as a possible D gene (5 bases). Germline V gives CDR1 SGHNT, CDR2 YENEEA. Trimming left V 5 bases short and J 9 bases short, with 14 bases between. The CDR3 sequence is 13 residues long. This CDR3 reads CASSPSLAGEQFF. The CDR3 DNA sequence: TGTGCCAGCAGCCCAAGCCTAGCCGGTGAGCAGTTCTTC.

This rearrangement joins TRBV10-1 to TRBJ1-1; no firm D call. Germline values: CDR1 WNHNN, CDR2 SYGVQD (reference sequence). V lost 2 bases and J 4 bases, leaving 8 bases between the germline ends. This CDR3 region has 13 residues. CDR3 loop: CASSEDIRTEAFF. CDR3 DNA: TGCGCCAGCAGTGAGGACATTCGCACTGAAGCTTTCTTT.

This rearrangement joins TRBV5-1 to TRBJ2-4; TRBD1 aligns across 7 bases. This CDR3 spans 15 amino acids. V dropped 3 bases and J dropped 2; count of bases not matched to a gene: 5. From germline, CDR1 is SGHRS and CDR2 YFSETQ. This CDR3 is CASSSSTGSKNIQYF. Here the CDR3 DNA reads TGCGCCAGCAGCTCCTCGACAGGGTCCAAAAACATTCAGTACTTC.

The rearrangement links TRBV11-2 to TRBJ1-4; D ambiguous. The CDR3 sequence is 14 residues long. The germline CDR1 and CDR2 sequences are SGHAT and FQNNGV. V was trimmed by 2 bases and J by 14 bases, leaving 18 bases between them. As DNA, the CDR3 is TGTGCCAGCAGCTTACCTGCGCGGATCCCAGTTCTGTTTTTT. Translated: CASSLPARIPVLFF.

This clone is a singleton in its sample. The chain employs TRBV30 and TRBJ2-5; perhaps TRBD1 as D (5 bases). The V end lost 1 base, the J end lost 0 bases, and 9 bases lay between the germline ends. The CDR3 is 14 residues long. Germline V gene lookup returns CDR1 GTSNPN and CDR2 SVGIG (reference sequence). CDR3 nucleotide sequence: TGTGCCTGGAGTGGTAACAGGTACCAAGAGACCCAGTACTTC. This gives the protein CAWSGNRYQETQYF.

Concerning this clone: The same CDR3 can be traced to other DNA sequences in this sample. The chain links TRBV7-2 to TRBJ1-2; D ambiguous. CDR1 SGHTA and CDR2 FQGNSA come from the germline V gene. Trimming removed 2 bases at V and 4 bases at J, with 5 bases between. The CDR3 runs to 12 residues. In DNA, the CDR3 is TGTGCCAGCAGCTTACGGGGCTATGGCTACACCTTC. It yields the protein CASSLRGYGYTF.